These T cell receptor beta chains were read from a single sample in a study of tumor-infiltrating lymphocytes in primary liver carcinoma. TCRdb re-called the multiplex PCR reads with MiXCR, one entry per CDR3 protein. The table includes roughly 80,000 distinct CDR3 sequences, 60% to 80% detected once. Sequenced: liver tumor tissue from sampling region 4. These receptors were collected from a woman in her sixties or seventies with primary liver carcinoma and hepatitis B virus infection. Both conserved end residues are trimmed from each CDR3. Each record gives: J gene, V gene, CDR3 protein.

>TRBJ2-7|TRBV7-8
ASSLPRRSYEQY
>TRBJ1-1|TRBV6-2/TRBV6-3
ASGETGPNTEAF
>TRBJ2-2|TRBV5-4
AGSPTGVGELF
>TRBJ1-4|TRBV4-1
ASSQGQGSLSEKLL
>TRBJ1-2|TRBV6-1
VSSEISQDLYGYT
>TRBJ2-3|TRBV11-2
DRGLGIRREGTDTQY
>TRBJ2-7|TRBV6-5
ASSFEQGTYEQY
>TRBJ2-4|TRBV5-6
ASSILPLGKNVQY
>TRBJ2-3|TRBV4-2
ASSSIMGTDMQY
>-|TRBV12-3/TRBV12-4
ASSLDFGSTDAQH
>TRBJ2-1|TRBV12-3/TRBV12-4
ASSAPQQRPF
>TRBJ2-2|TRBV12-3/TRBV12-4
ASSIRKGGTRELF
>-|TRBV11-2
ASSPNRESWLGDTQH
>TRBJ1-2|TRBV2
ASSGDRGRDGYT
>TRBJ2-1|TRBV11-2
ASSFRRGGMNEQF
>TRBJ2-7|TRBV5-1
ASSPRTMSSYEQC
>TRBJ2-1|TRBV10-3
AIMGGGGNSYNEHF
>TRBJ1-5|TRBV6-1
ASSEDYWGNRNQPQH
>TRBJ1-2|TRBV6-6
ASSLRHENYGYT
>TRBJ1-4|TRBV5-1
ASSGRQGAGNEKLF
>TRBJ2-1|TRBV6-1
AGSYRTTSSYSEQF
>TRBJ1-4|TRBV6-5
ASRPTATNGKLF
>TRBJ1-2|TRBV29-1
SVEDLRQGKYGYT
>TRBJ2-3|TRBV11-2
ASSLDRETDTQY
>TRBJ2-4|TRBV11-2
ASSAGVNKNIQY
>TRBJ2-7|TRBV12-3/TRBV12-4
ADSFGSYYEQY
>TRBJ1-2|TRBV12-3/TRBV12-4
ASSPRQGQYGYT
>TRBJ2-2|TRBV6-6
ASTRLAGDLGTGELF
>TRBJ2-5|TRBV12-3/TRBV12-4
ASSFPDSVENQY
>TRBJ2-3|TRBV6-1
ASSGGTGTGADTQY
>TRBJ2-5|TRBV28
DSSSLQETKY
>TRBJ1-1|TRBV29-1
SGIGYTEAF
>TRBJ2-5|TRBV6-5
ASGTAVGETRY
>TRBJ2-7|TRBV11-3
ASSLGTRGNYEQY
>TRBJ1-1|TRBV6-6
ASSMTGNTKAF
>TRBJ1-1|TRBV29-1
STRAGGHTEAF
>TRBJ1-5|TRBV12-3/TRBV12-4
PCSLDGGAGSQSQH
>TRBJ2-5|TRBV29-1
SVEVSGDIGETQY
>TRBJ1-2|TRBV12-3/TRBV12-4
ASSERGGCPTTNVGYT
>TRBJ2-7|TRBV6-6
ASSYSVGTATYEQY
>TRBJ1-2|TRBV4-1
VSSQDWASRTGAMGYRYT
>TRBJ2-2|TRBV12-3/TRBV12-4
ASSFPAQTNTGELF
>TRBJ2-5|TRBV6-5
ASSATGTREETRY
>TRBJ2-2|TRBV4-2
ASSEVVAATGELF
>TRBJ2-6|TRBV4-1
ACGQDRRGTGANVLT